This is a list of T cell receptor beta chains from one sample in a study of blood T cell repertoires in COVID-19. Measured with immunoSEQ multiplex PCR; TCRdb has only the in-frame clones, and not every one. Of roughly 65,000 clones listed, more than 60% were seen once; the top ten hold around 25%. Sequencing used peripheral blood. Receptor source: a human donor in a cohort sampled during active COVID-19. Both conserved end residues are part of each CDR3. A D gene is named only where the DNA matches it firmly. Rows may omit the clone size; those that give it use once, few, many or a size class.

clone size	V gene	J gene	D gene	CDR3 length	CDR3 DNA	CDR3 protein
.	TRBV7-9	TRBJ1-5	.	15	TGTGCCAGCAGCTTAGGAGGGAGTAGCAATCAGCCCCAGCATTTT	CASSLGGSSNQPQHF
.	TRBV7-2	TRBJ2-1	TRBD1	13	TGTGCCAGCAGCTCGGGACAGGTCAATGAGCAGTTCTTC	CASSSGQVNEQFF
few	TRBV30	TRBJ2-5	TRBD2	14	TGTGCCTGGAGTGTAACTAGCGGGGGCGGGACCCAGTACTTC	CAWSVTSGGGTQYF
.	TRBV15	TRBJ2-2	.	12	TGTGCCACCAGCAGAGTTAACGGGGAGCTGTTTTTT	CATSRVNGELFF
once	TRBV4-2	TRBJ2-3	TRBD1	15	TGTGCCAGCAGTCCCCCGGGACAGGGAATTGATACGCAGTATTTT	CASSPPGQGIDTQYF
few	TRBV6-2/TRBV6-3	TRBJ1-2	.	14	TGTGCCAGCAGCTATGGACAGTCTAACTATGGCTACACCTTC	CASSYGQSNYGYTF
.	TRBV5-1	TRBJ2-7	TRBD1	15	TGCGCCAGCAGCTTGACCGGGACAGGTTCCTACGAGCAGTACTTC	CASSLTGTGSYEQYF
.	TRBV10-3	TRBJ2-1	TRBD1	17	TGTGCCATCAGTGAGCCGTCCCTAGGGACAGGGATTGGTGAGCAGTTCTTC	CAISEPSLGTGIGEQFF
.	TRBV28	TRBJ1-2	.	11	TGTGCCAGCAGTTTCAGGGATGGCTACACCTTC	CASSFRDGYTF
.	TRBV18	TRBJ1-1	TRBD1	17	TGTGCCAGCTCACCACCGATGCAGGGGGCAAAGAACACTGAAGCTTTCTTT	CASSPPMQGAKNTEAFF
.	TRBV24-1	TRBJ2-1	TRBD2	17	TGTGCCACCAGTGACCGCGGGGGGGTACTCTCCTACAATGAGCAGTTCTTC	CATSDRGGVLSYNEQFF
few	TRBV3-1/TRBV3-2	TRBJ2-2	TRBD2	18	TGTGCCAGCAGCGCTTGGGGACTAGCGGGAGCGAACACCGGGGAGCTGTTTTTT	CASSAWGLAGANTGELFF
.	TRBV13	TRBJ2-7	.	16	TGTGCCAGCAGCTTAGGCGGAGGCAGTGACTCCTACGAGCAGTACTTC	CASSLGGGSDSYEQYF
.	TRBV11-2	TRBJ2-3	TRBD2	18	TGTGCCAGCAGCCCCCGGGGTAGCGGGAAGTCAGAGTCAGATACGCAGTATTTT	CASSPRGSGKSESDTQYF
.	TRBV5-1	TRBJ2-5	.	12	TGCGCCAGCAGTATCTCAGAAGAGACCCAGTACTTC	CASSISEETQYF
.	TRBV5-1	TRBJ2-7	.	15	TGCGCCAGCAACCCGGTGGAGGGGGCACCCTACGAGCAGTACTTC	CASNPVEGAPYEQYF
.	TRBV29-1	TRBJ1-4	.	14	TGCAGCGTTGATCCCGGGGTTAATGGTGAAAAACTGTTTTTT	CSVDPGVNGEKLFF
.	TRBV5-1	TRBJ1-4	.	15	TGCGCCAGCAGCGGGGGGACGGGGAATAATGAAAAACTGTTTTTT	CASSGGTGNNEKLFF